This T cell receptor beta chain was captured in a study of liver allograft versus peripheral blood T cells. Study overall: Transplanted livers and recipients' peripheral blood had their T cell receptor repertoires compared.

Study findings and constraints: It was reported that the T cell receptor repertoires found inside liver allografts differed from those that were detected in peripheral blood.

Germline V gives CDR1 MDHEN, CDR2 SYDVKM. The CDR3 is 12 residues long. The V and J ends lost 8 bases and 8 bases respectively, with 12 bases between them. By its share, this clonotype is large. The antigen remains undetermined. TCRdb redid the calling of the reads with MiXCR, one entry per CDR3 protein. The sample consists of about 1,600 distinct CDR3 sequences, roughly 15% of them appearing once. The rearrangement joins TRBV28 to TRBJ1-4, with a possible D match to TRBD1 (6 bases). This TCR came from a human patient who had a liver transplant. These T cells may partly come from the graft donor. The CDR3 spells CASAQGKEKLFF. The CDR3 DNA reads TGTGCCAGCGCACAGGGAAAAGAAAAACTGTTTTTT.